The 17 T cell receptor beta chains reported below all come from one sample, sequenced in a study of shared clonotypes between healthy human individuals. TCRdb's copy holds only in-frame clones and misses some; the assay was immunoSEQ multiplex PCR. Found here are 850,000 to 1,100,000 clones, approximately 80% of them singletons; the top ten hold 0.89%. Sequencing used memory CD4+ T cells from PBMCs. Specified subset: CD45RA-negative fraction. The receptors derive from a man between 18 and 29 years old in good health. Some clones in this sample may be carry-over from other donors' samples.

The chain recombines TRBV2 with TRBJ2-3; 12 positions match TRBD2. The CDR3 loop spans 14 amino acids. V lost 6 bases to trimming and J lost 5 bases; unmatched junction nucleotides: 3. Germline lookup yields CDR1 SNHLY and CDR2 FYNNEI. The CDR3 here is CASRPGLAGDTQYF. The CDR3 region has the DNA TGTGCCAGCAGGCCGGGACTAGCGGGAGATACGCAGTATTTT.

This clone was observed once. Given a far larger clone just one base away, this is likely a sequencing read error. The rearrangement links TRBV7-9 to TRBJ2-1; D might be TRBD2 (6 bases). The germline gives CDR1 SEHNR, CDR2 FQNEAQ (reference sequence). V lost 3 bases, J lost 0 bases, and 12 bases lay in between. The length of the CDR3 is 16 residues. The chain's CDR3 is CASSFGGASSYNEQFF. The CDR3 nucleotides are TGTGCCAGCAGCTTCGGAGGGGCATCCTCCTACAATGAGCAGTTCTTC.

This clone was seen repeatedly, ten times or more. This chain connects TRBV5-1 to TRBJ2-7; 12 bases line up with TRBD1. Germline-derived CDR1 and CDR2 are SGHRS and YFSETQ. The V gene end was trimmed by 4 bases and the J gene end by 6 bases; junction bases not matched to a gene: 5. This CDR3 spans 14 amino acids. The CDR3 DNA reads as TGCGCCAGCAGCGTGGGACAGGGGGCAGGCGAGCAGTACTTC. Its protein product is CASSVGQGAGEQYF.

The V gene is TRBV29-1, the J gene TRBJ2-2, with D possibly TRBD2 on 6 matching bases. The CDR3 sequence is 14 residues long. V gave up 8 bases and J gave up 0 bases, with 13 bases separating them. From germline, CDR1 is SQVTM and CDR2 ANQGSEA. Here the CDR3 DNA reads TGCAGCACCGGGAGCGGCGCGAACACCGGGGAGCTGTTTTTT. Protein sequence: CSTGSGANTGELFF.

Comment on this clone: A read error may be the cause here, since a much bigger clone is one base away. J is TRBJ1-1 and V is TRBV6-5; no definite D call. The germline V and J ends were trimmed by 1 base and 1 base, with 4 bases remaining between them. This CDR3 is built from 13 residues. Germline CDR1 is MNHEY and CDR2 is SVGAGI. In nucleotides, the CDR3 is TGTGCCAGCAGTTACTTCGGGAACACTGAAGCTTTCTTT. Its translation: CASSYFGNTEAFF.

This clone was recorded only once. The chain uses TRBV4-3 and TRBJ2-3; D remains ambiguous. V was cut by 4 bases and J by 2 bases, with 7 bases left in between. Germline V gene lookup returns CDR1 LGHNA and CDR2 YSLEER. The CDR3 covers 13 residues. The CDR3 is CASSRFVTDTQYF. Here the CDR3 DNA reads TGCGCCAGCAGCCGATTCGTCACAGATACGCAGTATTTT.

This clone has at least ten counts. The gene calls are TRBV23-1 and TRBJ2-3, with D perhaps TRBD2 (7 bases). TRBV23-1 is placed among ORFs of uncertain function. Trimming removed 6 bases at V and 4 bases at J, with 11 bases between. This CDR3 is 13 amino acids long. CDR3 coding DNA: TGCGCCAGCAGGGGGGGGCCCCCAGATACGCAGTATTTT. The encoded protein is CASRGGPPDTQYF.

The gene calls are TRBV28 and TRBJ1-3, with no clear D. V lost 7 bases, J lost 1 base, and 8 bases lay in between. CDR1 MDHEN and CDR2 SYDVKM come from the germline V gene. The CDR3 is 13 amino acids. The CDR3 spells CASMGISGNTIYF. CDR3 in DNA: TGTGCCAGCATGGGCATATCTGGAAACACCATATATTTT.

This clone came up a few times. This chain uses TRBV6-1 with TRBJ1-2, with D perhaps matching TRBD1 (5 bases). The CDR3 is 17 residues long. The V end lost 2 bases, the J end lost 8 bases, and 24 bases lay between the germline ends. In germline, CDR1 is MNHNS, CDR2 SASEGT. The CDR3 DNA reads as TGTGCCAGCAGTGAACCCACAGGTTTGACCAGATTCCGCGGCTACACCTTC. Protein product: CASSEPTGLTRFRGYTF.

The chain recombines TRBV2 with TRBJ2-7; 8 bases are shared with TRBD2. With 1 base clipped from V and 3 bases from J, the junction kept 2 bases outside the gene matches. The CDR3 spans 14 residues. Germline CDR1 and CDR2: SNHLY and FYNNEI. The CDR3 DNA sequence: TGTGCCAGCAGTGAAGTAGCGGGACGCTACGAGCAGTACTTC. Its translation: CASSEVAGRYEQYF.

This rearrangement joins TRBV5-8 to TRBJ1-4; no definite D call. Per germline, CDR1 SGHTS and CDR2 YDEGEE. The V and J ends lost 4 bases and 5 bases respectively, with 15 bases between them. The CDR3 is 15 residues long. The CDR3: CASSVQGIRNEKLFF. CDR3 DNA: TGTGCCAGCAGCGTGCAAGGAATCCGGAATGAAAAACTGTTTTTT. The full variable domain, rest sourced from reference TRBV5-8 and TRBJ1-4, is EAGVTQSPTHLIKTRGQQATLRCSPISGHTSVYWYQQALGLGLQFLLWYDEGEERNRGNFPPRFSGRQFPNYSSELNVNALELEDSALYLCASSVQGIRNEKLFFGSGTQLSVL.

This clone has only one observation. The chain carries TRBV4-3 and TRBJ1-2, with TRBD1 as a possible D gene (5 bases). From germline, CDR1 is LGHNA and CDR2 YSLEER. V lost 1 base to trimming and J lost 7 bases, with 16 bases between them. The CDR3 runs 15 residues. The CDR3 spells CASSQGVRVVGGYTF. CDR3 DNA sequence: TGCGCCAGCAGCCAAGGCGTCAGGGTAGTGGGTGGCTACACCTTC.

The chain combines TRBV6-5 with TRBJ2-2; D unresolved. Germline values: CDR1 MNHEY, CDR2 SVGAGI. The CDR3 spans 13 residues. V lost 7 bases and J 4 bases, leaving 10 bases between the germline ends. Here the CDR3 reads CASTLTATGELFF. The CDR3 nucleotides read TGTGCCAGCACCCTCACCGCCACCGGGGAGCTGTTTTTT.

The chain has TRBV28 and TRBJ1-2, with a weak D call TRBD1 (6 bases). The CDR3 consists of 13 residues. The ends were cut back, 10 bases at V and 8 bases at J, with 20 bases in the middle. Germline CDR1 is MDHEN and CDR2 is SYDVKM. CDR3 residues: CATNFGGGPGYTF. The CDR3 DNA is TGTGCCACCAACTTCGGCGGGGGCCCGGGCTACACCTTC.

Many counts were recorded for this clone. CDR3 in amino acids: CASKRQPNTEAFF. The CDR3 DNA follows: TGCGCCAGCAAACGACAGCCGAACACTGAAGCTTTCTTT. The chain carries TRBV10-1 and TRBJ1-1; the D gene is possibly TRBD1 (5 bases). The CDR3 is 13 amino acids. Germline-derived CDR1 and CDR2 are WNHNN and SYGVQD (reference sequence). Deletions cut 7 bases from V and 1 base from J, with 10 bases between.

V gene TRBV30 combines with J gene TRBJ1-4; D might be TRBD1 (6 bases). The CDR3 loop spans 11 amino acids. In germline, CDR1 is GTSNPN, CDR2 SVGIG (reference sequence). V was shortened by 2 bases and J by 13 bases, with 11 bases between the two germline ends. The CDR3 reads CAWSNRVILFF. The CDR3 region has the DNA TGTGCCTGGAGTAACAGGGTAATACTGTTTTTT. The full variable domain, its missing parts supplied by reference TRBV30 and TRBJ1-4, is SQTIHQWPATLVQPVGSPLSLECTVEGTSNPNLYWYRQAAGRGLQLLFYSVGIGQISSEVPQNLSASRPQDRQFILSSKKLLLSDSGFYLCAWSNRVILFFGSGTQLSVL.

V is TRBV5-1 and J is TRBJ2-1; 7 bases agree with TRBD1. Germline values: CDR1 SGHRS, CDR2 YFSETQ. The CDR3 extends over 17 amino acids. V was clipped by 4 bases and J by 1 base; unmatched bases: 11. The CDR3 sequence is CASSPSGTVGSYNEQFF. CDR3 nucleotides: TGCGCCAGCAGCCCGTCCGGGACAGTAGGGTCCTACAATGAGCAGTTCTTC.